This T cell receptor (beta chain) is from a study of T cells after yellow fever vaccination. A single record per CDR3 protein comes from TCRdb applying MiXCR to the 5' RACE reads. The profile shows 280,000 or so distinct CDR3 sequences, 8.7% of them singletons. The CDR3 runs 14 residues. V was cut by 6 bases and J by 4 bases, with 15 bases left in between. Overall study findings and caveats: The secondary response was weaker but peaked faster, day 5 versus 15. Post-booster repertoires again held most primary-vaccination clones (approximately 96% CD4, roughly 88% CD8). Repertoires sorted by FACS could include abundant clonotypes that are contaminants from the bulk population.

At least ten counts were recorded for this clonotype. The antigen remains unidentified. This rearrangement joins TRBV12-3 or TRBV12-4 to TRBJ1-1; D remains unclear. The input for sequencing was CD4+ T cells sorted from PBMCs, taken 5 days after the yellow fever booster vaccination. The TCR was taken from a young man who received the YFV17D yellow fever vaccine. The CDR3 loop reads CASSGQVGGTEAFF. The CDR3 nucleotides read TGTGCCAGCAGCGGCCAAGTGGGCGGCACTGAAGCTTTCTTT.